Described below is a single T cell receptor beta chain sequence and its context. Its antigen is currently not known. At one boundary the junction diverges from the germline segment, which might be a read error. Other DNA sequences in the sample encode the same CDR3. The data were obtained in a study of blood T cell repertoires in COVID-19 (dated by TCRdb to the early 2020s). General notes on the study: Collaborator samples came from the United States, Italy and Spain and covered acute and convalescent phases of COVID-19. Deeply sampled blood TCRbeta repertoires from subjects exposed to, actively infected with, or recovered from COVID-19 were included in the dataset. The repertoires were released in a freely available public database meant as a resource for research on the immune response to SARS-CoV-2. The material from the prospective study consisted of cDNA or gDNA derived from T cells, B-cell-depleted T cells, or PBMCs. Where available, HLA class I and class II types were obtained from metadata supplied by the sample provider rather than from assay-based typing. A de-identified subject ID, COVID-19 status, age in years and sex were almost always included in the sample metadata. Samples came from the ongoing ImmuneRACE study (first 160 participants) plus 1,254 subjects from 6 global collaborators.

The CDR3 has 15 amino acids, counting the end cysteine and phenylalanine. Only the CDR3 region is kept as DNA, spanning 45 bases read in frame from base 1. Via the germline V gene, CDR1 is MGHRA and CDR2 YSYEKL. The immunoSEQ Assay, a bias-controlled multiplex PCR, was used to amplify TCRbeta CDR3 regions from genomic DNA. The original methods were these. Within the assay, amplification of reference gene primers was used to estimate how many nucleated cells each sample contained. Sequence reads were collapsed and filtered to measure the absolute abundance of every unique TCRbeta CDR3 rearrangement. Productive Simpson clonality was computed per sample as the square root of Simpson's diversity index over productive rearrangements. Sourced from immuneACCESS, this table was stored by TCRdb with only in-frame sequences that have V and J called. A share of the clones is absent; for the studies checked, an unresolved V gene accounts for under half, and the remainder has no known explanation. The V and J calls and clone size were taken over from that table, and D and trimming were inferred from the DNA. The sample table lists roughly 300,000 clones, about 90% of them with a count of one. The top ten clones comprise 5% to 7% of the sample.

A second Seattle source provided samples from volunteer blood donors who had recovered from COVID-19. The collaborating institutions used their own protocols to collect whole blood in K2EDTA tubes. For TCRbeta analysis, collaborators shipped samples as frozen whole blood, isolated PBMCs, or DNA extracted from either of those sample types. Study-wide conclusions, independent of this receptor: Clinical and demographic metadata were provided uncurated, with the amount varying by source and participant.

This chain is built from TRBV4-1 and TRBJ1-1; the D gene identity is not certain. The sample taken for sequencing was peripheral blood. This sequence originates from a man between 18 and 35 years old who had recovered from COVID-19. The DNA reads as follows: TGTGCCAGCAGCACATACTCGAGGTCGAACACTGAAGCTTTCTTT. It is translated as CASSTYSRSNTEAFF.